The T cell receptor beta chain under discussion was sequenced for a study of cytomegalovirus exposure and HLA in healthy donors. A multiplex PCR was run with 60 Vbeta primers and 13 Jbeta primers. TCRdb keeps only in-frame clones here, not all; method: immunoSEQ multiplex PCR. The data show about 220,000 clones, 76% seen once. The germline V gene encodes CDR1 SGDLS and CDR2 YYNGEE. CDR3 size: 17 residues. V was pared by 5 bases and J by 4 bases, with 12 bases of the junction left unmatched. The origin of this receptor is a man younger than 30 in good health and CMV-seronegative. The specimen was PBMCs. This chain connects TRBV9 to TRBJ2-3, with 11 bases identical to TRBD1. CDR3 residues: CASSYTVGTGGADTQYF. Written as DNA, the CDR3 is TGTGCCAGCAGTTATACCGTAGGGACAGGGGGAGCAGATACGCAGTATTTT.